This T cell receptor (beta chain) was observed in a study of blood T cell repertoires in COVID-19 (dated by TCRdb to about 2020). At the level of the whole study: Samples from collaborators originated in the United States, Italy and Spain and spanned both the acute and convalescent phases of COVID-19. The prospective study material was composed of cDNA or gDNA derived from T cells, B-cell-depleted T cells, or PBMCs. Deeply sampled blood TCRbeta repertoires from subjects exposed to, actively infected with, or recovered from COVID-19 were included in the dataset. The repertoires were released in a freely available public database intended as a resource for research on the immune response to SARS-CoV-2. The samples were drawn from the first 160 participants of the ongoing ImmuneRACE study and from 950 to 1,500 subjects provided by 6 global collaborators. Sample metadata almost always included a de-identified subject ID, COVID-19 status, age in years and sex. Where available, HLA class I and class II types were taken from metadata supplied by the sample provider and were not determined by assay-based typing. General findings and caveats noted by the study authors: How much clinical and demographic metadata was included differed by source and by participant, and the metadata was provided uncurated.

To note about this clone: The target of this receptor is not known. No much larger clonotype is one base removed from it; base qualities were not supplied.

There are 18 amino acids in the CDR3, from cysteine to phenylalanine inclusive. CDR3 DNA is the only sequence kept; it has 54 bases, read in frame from the first base. V is cut by 2 bases and J by 0 bases, and the space between the germline ends is 17 bases. The germline V gene specifies LGHNT as CDR1 and FRNRAP as CDR2. Participants in the prospective study were aged roughly 18 to 100 years, lived in approximately 26 United States geographic areas, and enrolled through a virtual design. In the prospective study, participants were assigned to cohorts based on the clinical history participants reported in a screening survey and a study questionnaire. Recovered participants in ImmuneRACE Cohort 3 were defined as having two consecutive negative NP/OP PCR tests, clearance from a healthcare professional, or resolution of symptoms. Each participant in the prospective study had whole blood, serum and a nasopharyngeal or oropharyngeal swab collected by mobile phlebotomists. Additional blood draws and questionnaires over a 2-month period could optionally be provided by prospective study participants. Before DNA extraction, blood samples from the prospective study were shipped at room temperature or frozen.

TCRbeta CDR3 regions were amplified from genomic DNA by means of the immunoSEQ Assay, a bias-controlled multiplex PCR. On the study's bioinformatics: The number of nucleated cells in each sample was estimated from the amplification of reference gene primers within the assay. To quantify the absolute abundance of each unique TCRbeta CDR3 rearrangement, sequence reads were collapsed and filtered. For each sample, productive Simpson clonality was calculated as the square root of Simpson's diversity index across productive rearrangements. This immuneACCESS table, as held by TCRdb, lists in-frame sequences with V and J called but not all clones. Of the missing ones, under half trace to an unresolved V gene in checked studies; the others have no known cause. V and J calls and clone size are copied from that table; D and trimming were computed from the DNA. The sample data list hundreds of thousands of clones, and 80% to 90% of these were observed just once. The ten largest make up 0.9% to 1.2% of the sample.

The rearrangement combines TRBV12-5 with TRBJ1-5; D gene: possibly TRBD1, on 6 matching bases. The TCR originated in a young man who had recovered from COVID-19. The sequenced sample was PBMCs or T cells enriched from blood (not recorded which). The sequence in DNA is TGTGCTAGTGGTTTGAACACCCTCGGACAGTATAGCAATCAGCCCCAGCATTTT. This codes for CASGLNTLGQYSNQPQHF.